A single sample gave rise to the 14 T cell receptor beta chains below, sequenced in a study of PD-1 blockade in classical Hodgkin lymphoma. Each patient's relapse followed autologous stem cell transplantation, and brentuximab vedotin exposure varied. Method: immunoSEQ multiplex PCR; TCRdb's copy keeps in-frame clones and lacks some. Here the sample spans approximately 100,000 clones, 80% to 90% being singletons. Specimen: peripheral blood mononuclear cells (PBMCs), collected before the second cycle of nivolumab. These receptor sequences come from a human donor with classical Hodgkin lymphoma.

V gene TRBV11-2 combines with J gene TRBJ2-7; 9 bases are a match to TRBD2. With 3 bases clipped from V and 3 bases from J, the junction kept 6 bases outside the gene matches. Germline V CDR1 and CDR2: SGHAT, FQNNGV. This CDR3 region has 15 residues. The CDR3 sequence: CASSFERGDFYEQYF. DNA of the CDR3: TGTGCCAGCAGCTTCGAGCGGGGGGATTTCTACGAGCAGTACTTC.

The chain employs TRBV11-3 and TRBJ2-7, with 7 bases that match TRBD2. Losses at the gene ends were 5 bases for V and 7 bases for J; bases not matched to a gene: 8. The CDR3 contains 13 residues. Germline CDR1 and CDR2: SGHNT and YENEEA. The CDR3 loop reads CASSPGGYGEQYF. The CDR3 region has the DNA TGTGCCAGCAGCCCCGGGGGGTACGGGGAGCAGTACTTC.

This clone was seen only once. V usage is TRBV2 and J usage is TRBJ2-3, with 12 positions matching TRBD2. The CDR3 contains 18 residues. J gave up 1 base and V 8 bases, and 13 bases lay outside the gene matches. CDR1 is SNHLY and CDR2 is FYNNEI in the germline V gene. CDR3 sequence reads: CASQRYNRLAGGTDTQYF. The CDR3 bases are TGTGCCAGCCAGCGGTATAATAGACTAGCGGGGGGCACAGATACGCAGTATTTT.

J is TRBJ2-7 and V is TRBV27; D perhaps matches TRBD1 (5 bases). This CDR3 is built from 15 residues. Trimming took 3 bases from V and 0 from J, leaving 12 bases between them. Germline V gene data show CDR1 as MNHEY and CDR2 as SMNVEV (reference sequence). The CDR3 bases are TGTGCCAGCAGTTTGCAGGGTTTGGGCTCCTACGAGCAGTACTTC. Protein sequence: CASSLQGLGSYEQYF.

The CDR3 nucleotides read TGTGCCAGCAGCAAGTGGGTCTGGGGGGCAAGTAACTATGGCTACACCTTC. Translating it yields CASSKWVWGASNYGYTF. V is TRBV21-1 and J is TRBJ1-2. TRBV21-1 is classified as a pseudogene. This CDR3 is 17 amino acids long.

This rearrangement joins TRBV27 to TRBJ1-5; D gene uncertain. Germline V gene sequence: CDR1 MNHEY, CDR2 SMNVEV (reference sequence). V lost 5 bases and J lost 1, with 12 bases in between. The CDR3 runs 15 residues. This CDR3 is CASSNLIGSNQPQHF. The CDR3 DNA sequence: TGTGCCAGCAGTAATTTAATTGGAAGCAATCAGCCCCAGCATTTT.

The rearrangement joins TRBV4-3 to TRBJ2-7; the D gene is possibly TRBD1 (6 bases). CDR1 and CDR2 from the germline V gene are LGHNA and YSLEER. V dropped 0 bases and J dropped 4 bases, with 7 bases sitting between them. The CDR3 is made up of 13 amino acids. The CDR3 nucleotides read TGCGCCAGCAGCCAAGAAACAGGGTACGAGCAGTACTTC. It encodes CASSQETGYEQYF.

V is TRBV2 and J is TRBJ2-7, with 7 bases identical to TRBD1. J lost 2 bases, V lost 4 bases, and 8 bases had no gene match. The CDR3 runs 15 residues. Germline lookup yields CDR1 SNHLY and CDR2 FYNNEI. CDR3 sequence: CASSGVPGGTYEQYF. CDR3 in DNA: TGTGCCAGCAGTGGGGTCCCAGGGGGAACCTACGAGCAGTACTTC.

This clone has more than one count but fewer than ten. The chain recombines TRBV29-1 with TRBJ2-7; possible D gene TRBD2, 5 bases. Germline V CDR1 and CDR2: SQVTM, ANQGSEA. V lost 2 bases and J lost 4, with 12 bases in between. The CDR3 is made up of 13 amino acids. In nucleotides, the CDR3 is TGCAGCGTTGAAAGATACGGGGAGTACGAGCAGTACTTC. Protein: CSVERYGEYEQYF.

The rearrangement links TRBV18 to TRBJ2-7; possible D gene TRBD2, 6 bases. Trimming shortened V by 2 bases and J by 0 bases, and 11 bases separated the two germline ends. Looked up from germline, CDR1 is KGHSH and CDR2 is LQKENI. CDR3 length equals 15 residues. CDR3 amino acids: CASSPIPGSSYEQYF. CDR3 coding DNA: TGTGCCAGCTCACCAATTCCCGGGAGCTCCTACGAGCAGTACTTC.

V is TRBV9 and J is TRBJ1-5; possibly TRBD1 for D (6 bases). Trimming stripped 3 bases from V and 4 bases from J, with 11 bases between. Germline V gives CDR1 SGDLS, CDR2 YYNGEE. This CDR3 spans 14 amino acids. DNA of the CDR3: TGTGCCAGCAGCGCCGGGACACAAAATCAGCCCCAGCATTTT. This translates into CASSAGTQNQPQHF.

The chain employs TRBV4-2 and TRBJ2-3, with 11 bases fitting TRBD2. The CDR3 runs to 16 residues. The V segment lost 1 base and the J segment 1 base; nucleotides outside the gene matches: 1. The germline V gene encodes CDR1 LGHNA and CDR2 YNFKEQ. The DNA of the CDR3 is TGTGCCAGCAGCCAAGTAGCGGGGGGGGGCACAGATACGCAGTATTTT. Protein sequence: CASSQVAGGGTDTQYF.

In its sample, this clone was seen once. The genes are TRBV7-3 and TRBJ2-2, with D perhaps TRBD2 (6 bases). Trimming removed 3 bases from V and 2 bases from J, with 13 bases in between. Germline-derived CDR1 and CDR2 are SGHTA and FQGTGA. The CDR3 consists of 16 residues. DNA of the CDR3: TGTGCCAGCAGCTTTCCCGGGACTGTTAACACCGGGGAGCTGTTTTTT. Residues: CASSFPGTVNTGELFF.

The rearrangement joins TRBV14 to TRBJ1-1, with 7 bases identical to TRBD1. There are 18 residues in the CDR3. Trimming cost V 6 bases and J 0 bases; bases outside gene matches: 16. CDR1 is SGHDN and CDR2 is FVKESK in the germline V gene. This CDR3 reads CASRGFGLQGVMNTEAFF. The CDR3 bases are TGTGCCAGCAGGGGATTCGGTTTGCAGGGGGTAATGAACACTGAAGCTTTCTTT.